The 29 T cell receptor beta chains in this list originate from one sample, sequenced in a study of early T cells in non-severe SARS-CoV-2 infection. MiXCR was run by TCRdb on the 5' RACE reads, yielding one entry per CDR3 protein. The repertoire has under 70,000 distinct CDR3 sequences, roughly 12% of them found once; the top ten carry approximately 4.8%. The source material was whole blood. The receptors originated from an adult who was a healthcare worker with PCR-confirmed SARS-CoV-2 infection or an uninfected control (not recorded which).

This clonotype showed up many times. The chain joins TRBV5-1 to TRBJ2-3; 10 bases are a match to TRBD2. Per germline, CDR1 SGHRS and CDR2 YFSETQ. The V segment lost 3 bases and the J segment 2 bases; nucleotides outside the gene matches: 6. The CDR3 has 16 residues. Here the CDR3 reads CASSSWTSGSTDTQYF. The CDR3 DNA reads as TGCGCCAGCAGCTCCTGGACTAGCGGTTCCACAGATACGCAGTATTTT. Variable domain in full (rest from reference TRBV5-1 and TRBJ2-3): KAGVTQTPRYLIKTRGQQVTLSCSPISGHRSVSWYQQTPGQGLQFLFEYFSETQRNKGNFPGRFSGRQFSNSRSEMNVSTLELGDSALYLCASSSWTSGSTDTQYFGPGTRLTVL.

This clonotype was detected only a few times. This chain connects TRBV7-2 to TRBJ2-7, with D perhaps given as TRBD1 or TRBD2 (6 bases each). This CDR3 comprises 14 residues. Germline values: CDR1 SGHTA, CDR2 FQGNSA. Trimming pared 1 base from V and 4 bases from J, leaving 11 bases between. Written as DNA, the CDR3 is TGTGCCAGCAGCTTAGACGGGGGCGTATACGAGCAGTACTTC. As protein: CASSLDGGVYEQYF.

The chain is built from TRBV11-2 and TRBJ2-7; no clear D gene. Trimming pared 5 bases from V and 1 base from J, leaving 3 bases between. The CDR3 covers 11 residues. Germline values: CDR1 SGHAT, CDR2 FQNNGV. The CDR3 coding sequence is TGTGCCAGCAGCGTATCCTACGAGCAGTACTTC. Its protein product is CASSVSYEQYF.

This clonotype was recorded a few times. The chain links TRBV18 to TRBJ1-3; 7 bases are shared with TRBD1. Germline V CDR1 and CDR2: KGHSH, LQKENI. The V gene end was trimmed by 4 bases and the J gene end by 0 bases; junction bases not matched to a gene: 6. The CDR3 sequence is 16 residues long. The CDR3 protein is CASSQTGAISGNTIYF. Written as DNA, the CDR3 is TGTGCCAGCTCACAAACAGGGGCAATCTCTGGAAACACCATATATTTT.

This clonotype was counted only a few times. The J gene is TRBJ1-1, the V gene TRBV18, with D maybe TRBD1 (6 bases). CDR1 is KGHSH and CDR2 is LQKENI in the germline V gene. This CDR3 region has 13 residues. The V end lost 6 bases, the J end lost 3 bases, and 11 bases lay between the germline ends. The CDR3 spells CASSWAGDTEAFF. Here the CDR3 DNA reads TGTGCCAGCTCGTGGGCAGGGGACACTGAAGCTTTCTTT.

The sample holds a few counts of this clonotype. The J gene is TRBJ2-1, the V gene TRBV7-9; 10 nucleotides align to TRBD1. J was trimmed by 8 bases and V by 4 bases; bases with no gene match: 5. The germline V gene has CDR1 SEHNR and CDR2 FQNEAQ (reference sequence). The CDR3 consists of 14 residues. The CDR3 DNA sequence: TGTGCCAGCAGCTCGAGGACAGGGGGTTATGAGCAGTTCTTC. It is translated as CASSSRTGGYEQFF. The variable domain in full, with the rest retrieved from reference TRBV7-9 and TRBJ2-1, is DTGVSQNPRHKITKRGQNVTFRCDPISEHNRLYWYRQTLGQGPEFLTYFQNEAQLEKSRLLSDRFSAERPKGSFSTLEIQRTEQGDSAMYLCASSSRTGGYEQFFGPGTRLTVL.

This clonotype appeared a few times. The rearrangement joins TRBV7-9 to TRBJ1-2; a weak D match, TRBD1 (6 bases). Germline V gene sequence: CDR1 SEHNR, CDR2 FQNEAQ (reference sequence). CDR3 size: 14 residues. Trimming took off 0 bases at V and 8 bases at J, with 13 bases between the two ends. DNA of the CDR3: TGTGCCAGCAGCTTAGCGGCAGGGGAGATCGGCTACACCTTC. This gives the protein CASSLAAGEIGYTF.

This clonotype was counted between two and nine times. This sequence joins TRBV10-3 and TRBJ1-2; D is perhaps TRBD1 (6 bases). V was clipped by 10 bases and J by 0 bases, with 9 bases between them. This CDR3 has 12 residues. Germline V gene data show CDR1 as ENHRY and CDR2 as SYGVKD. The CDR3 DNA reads TGTGCCAGCGGGGACACTAACTATGGCTACACCTTC. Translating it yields CASGDTNYGYTF.

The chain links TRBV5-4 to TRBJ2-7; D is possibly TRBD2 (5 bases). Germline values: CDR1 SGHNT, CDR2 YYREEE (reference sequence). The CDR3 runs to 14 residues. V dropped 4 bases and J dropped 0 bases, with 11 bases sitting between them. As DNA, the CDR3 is TGTGCCAGCAGCGGCAGCGGAGCCTCCTACGAGCAGTACTTC. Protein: CASSGSGASYEQYF.

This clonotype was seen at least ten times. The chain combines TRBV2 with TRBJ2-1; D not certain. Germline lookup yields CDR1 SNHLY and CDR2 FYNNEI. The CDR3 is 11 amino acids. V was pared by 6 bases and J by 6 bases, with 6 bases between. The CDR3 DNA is TGTGCCAGCAGCCAAGTCAATGAGCAGTTCTTC. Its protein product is CASSQVNEQFF.

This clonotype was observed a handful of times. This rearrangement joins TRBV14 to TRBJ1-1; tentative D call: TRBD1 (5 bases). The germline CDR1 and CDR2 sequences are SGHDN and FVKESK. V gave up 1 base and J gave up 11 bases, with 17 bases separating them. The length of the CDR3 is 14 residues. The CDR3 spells CASSQVSGPGPAFF. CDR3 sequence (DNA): TGTGCCAGCAGCCAAGTATCTGGCCCAGGGCCGGCTTTCTTT. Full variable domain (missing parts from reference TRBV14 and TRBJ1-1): EAGVTQFPSHSVIEKGQTVTLRCDPISGHDNLYWYRRVMGKEIKFLLHFVKESKQDESGMPNNRFLAERTGGTYSTLKVQPAELEDSGVYFCASSQVSGPGPAFFGQGTRLTVV.

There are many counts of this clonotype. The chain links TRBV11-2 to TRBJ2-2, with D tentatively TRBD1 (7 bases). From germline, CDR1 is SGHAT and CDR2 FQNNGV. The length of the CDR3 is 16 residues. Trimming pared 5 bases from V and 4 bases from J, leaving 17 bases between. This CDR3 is CASSQQGGTVTGELFF. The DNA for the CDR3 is TGTGCCAGCAGCCAGCAGGGCGGGACAGTCACCGGGGAGCTGTTTTTT.

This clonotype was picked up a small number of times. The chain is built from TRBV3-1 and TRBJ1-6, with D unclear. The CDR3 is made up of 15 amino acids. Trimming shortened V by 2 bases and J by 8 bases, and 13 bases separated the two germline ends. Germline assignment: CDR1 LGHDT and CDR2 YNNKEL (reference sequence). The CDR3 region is CASSQRQNLHSPLHF. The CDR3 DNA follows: TGTGCCAGCAGCCAACGGCAGAACCTCCATTCACCCCTCCACTTT.

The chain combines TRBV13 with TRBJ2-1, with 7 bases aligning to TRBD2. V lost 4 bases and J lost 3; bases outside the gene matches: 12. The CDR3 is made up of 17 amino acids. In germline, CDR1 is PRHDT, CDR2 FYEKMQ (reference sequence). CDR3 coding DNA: TGTGCCAGCAGCTCCCAACTACTGGCGGGGGTCTACAATGAGCAGTTCTTC. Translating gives CASSSQLLAGVYNEQFF.

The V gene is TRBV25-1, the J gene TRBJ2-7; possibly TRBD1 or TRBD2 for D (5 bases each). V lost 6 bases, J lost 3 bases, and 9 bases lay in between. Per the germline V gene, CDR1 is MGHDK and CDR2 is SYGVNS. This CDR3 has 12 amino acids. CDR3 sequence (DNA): TGTGCCAGCAGCCCTGGGGGCTACGAGCAGTACTTC. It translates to CASSPGGYEQYF.

The CDR3 DNA follows: TGTGCCAGCAGCCAAGATGACAGACCCTACGAGCAGTACTTC. This translates into CASSQDDRPYEQYF. The chain has TRBV3-1 and TRBJ2-7; D might be TRBD1 (5 bases). The CDR3 runs to 14 residues. The V gene's germline CDR1 is LGHDT and CDR2 YNNKEL (reference sequence). Trimming removed 0 bases from V and 2 bases from J, with 8 bases in between.

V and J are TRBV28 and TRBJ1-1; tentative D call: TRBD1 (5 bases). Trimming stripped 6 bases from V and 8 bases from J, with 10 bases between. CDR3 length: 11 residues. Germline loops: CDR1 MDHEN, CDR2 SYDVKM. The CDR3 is CASRANREAFF. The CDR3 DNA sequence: TGTGCCAGCAGAGCCAACAGGGAAGCTTTCTTT.

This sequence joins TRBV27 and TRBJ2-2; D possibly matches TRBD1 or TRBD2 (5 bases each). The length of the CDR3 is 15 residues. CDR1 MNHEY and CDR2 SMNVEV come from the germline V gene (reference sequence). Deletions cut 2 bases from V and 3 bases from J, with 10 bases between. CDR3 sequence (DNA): TGTGCCAGCAGTTTAGAGGGGCGGTACACCGGGGAGCTGTTTTTT. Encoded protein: CASSLEGRYTGELFF.

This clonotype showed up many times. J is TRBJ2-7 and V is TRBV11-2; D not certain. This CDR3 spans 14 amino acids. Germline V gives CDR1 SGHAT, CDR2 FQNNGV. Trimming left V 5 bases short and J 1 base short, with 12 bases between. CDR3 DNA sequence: TGTGCCAGCAGCCCATCAGTCCCTTCCTACGAGCAGTACTTC. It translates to CASSPSVPSYEQYF.

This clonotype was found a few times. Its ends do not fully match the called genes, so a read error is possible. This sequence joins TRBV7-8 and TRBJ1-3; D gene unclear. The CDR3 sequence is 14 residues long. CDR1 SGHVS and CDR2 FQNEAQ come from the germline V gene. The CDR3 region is CASSLGYSENTIYF. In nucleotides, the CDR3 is TGTGCCAGCAGCTTGGGGTACTCTGAAAACACCATATATTTT.

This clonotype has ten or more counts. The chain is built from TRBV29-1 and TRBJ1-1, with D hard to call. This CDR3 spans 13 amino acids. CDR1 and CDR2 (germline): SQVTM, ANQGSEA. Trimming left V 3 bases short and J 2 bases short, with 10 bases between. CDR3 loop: CSVDLASNTEAFF. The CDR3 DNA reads TGCAGCGTTGATCTTGCCAGCAACACTGAAGCTTTCTTT.

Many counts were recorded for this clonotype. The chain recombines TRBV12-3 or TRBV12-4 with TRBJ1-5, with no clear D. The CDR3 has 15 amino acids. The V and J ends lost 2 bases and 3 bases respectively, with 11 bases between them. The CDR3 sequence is CASSLMWVPNQPQHF. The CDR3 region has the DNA TGTGCCAGCAGTTTAATGTGGGTTCCCAATCAGCCCCAGCATTTT.

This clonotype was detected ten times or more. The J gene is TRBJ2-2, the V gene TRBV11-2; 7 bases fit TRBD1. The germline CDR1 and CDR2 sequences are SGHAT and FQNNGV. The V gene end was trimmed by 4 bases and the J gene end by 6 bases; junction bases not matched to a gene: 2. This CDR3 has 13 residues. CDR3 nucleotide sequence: TGTGCCAGCAGCTCCAGGGGGTCCGGGGAGCTGTTTTTT. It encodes CASSSRGSGELFF.

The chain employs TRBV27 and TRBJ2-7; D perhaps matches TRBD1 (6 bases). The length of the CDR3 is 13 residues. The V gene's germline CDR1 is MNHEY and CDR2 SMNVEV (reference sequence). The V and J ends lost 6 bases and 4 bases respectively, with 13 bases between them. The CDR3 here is CASRLGGTYEQYF. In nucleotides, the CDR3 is TGTGCCAGCAGGCTAGGGGGAACTTACGAGCAGTACTTC.

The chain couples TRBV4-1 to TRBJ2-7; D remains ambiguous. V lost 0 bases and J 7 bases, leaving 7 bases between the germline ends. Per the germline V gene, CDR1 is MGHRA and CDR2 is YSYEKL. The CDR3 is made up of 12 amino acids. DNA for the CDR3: TGCGCCAGCAGCCAAGATCTGAGGGAGCAGTACTTC. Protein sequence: CASSQDLREQYF.

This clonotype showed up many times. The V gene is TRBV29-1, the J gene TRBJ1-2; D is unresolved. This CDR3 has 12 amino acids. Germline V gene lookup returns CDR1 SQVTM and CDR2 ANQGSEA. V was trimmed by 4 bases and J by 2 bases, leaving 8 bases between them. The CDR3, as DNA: TGCAGCGTTGGGAGCATAAACTATGGCTACACCTTC. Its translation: CSVGSINYGYTF.

CDR3 sequence (DNA): TGTGCCAGCAGTTTAGGGCTCCTGAACACTGAAGCTTTCTTT. It is translated as CASSLGLLNTEAFF. J is TRBJ1-1 and V is TRBV12-3 or TRBV12-4; no reliable D call. The length of the CDR3 is 14 residues. Between the trimmed V and J ends, which lost 1 base and 0 bases, there was a span of 6 bases.

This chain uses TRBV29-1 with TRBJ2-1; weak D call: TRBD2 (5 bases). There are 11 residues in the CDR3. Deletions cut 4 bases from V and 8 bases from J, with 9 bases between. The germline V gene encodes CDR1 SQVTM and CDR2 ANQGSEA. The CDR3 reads CSVVPGYEQFF. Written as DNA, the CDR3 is TGCAGCGTTGTACCGGGATATGAGCAGTTCTTC.

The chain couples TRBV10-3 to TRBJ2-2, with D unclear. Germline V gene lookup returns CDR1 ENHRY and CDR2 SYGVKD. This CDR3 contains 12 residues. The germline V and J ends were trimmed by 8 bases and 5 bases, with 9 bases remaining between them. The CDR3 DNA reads TGTGCCATCGCCCCCGAGACCGGGGAGCTGTTTTTT. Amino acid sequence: CAIAPETGELFF.